A single sample gave rise to the 25 T cell receptor beta chains below, sequenced in a study of cytomegalovirus exposure and HLA in healthy donors. PCR was performed using 60 Vbeta and 13 Jbeta primers. The method was immunoSEQ multiplex PCR; TCRdb's version includes in-frame clones alone and lacks a portion of them. Found here are 90,000 to 120,000 clones, roughly 82% of them singletons; the top ten hold approximately 2.4%. The specimen was PBMCs. The origin of the receptors is a man aged 25-40 years in good health and CMV-seropositive.

This rearrangement joins TRBV2 to TRBJ1-5; D is possibly TRBD1 (5 bases). The CDR3 is 14 amino acids. Germline CDR1 SNHLY, CDR2 FYNNEI. V lost 6 bases and J lost 6, with 15 bases in between. This chain's CDR3 is CASRTDWGGQPQHF. CDR3 in DNA: TGTGCCAGCAGGACAGACTGGGGAGGTCAGCCCCAGCATTTT.

This chain uses TRBV7-6 with TRBJ1-1, with a weak D call TRBD1 (6 bases). This CDR3 spans 15 amino acids. Germline V gene sequence: CDR1 SGHVS, CDR2 FNYEAQ. V lost 4 bases and J 5 bases, leaving 17 bases between the germline ends. CDR3 DNA: TGTGCCAGCAGCTCAAAACAGGGTGAGAGGACTGAAGCTTTCTTT. As protein: CASSSKQGERTEAFF.

This clone was seen only once. The rearrangement links TRBV29-1 to TRBJ1-2, with 7 bases aligning to TRBD1. The CDR3 contains 13 residues. Germline assignment: CDR1 SQVTM and CDR2 ANQGSEA. V was pared by 4 bases and J by 4 bases, with 6 bases of the junction left unmatched. This CDR3 is CSVGGGLGYGYTF. In DNA, the CDR3 is TGCAGCGTTGGAGGGGGCTTGGGCTATGGCTACACCTTC.

The CDR3 region is CASSFLAGVPREQYF. CDR3 nucleotide sequence: TGTGCCAGCAGCTTCTTAGCGGGGGTCCCCCGGGAGCAGTATTTT. The chain combines TRBV7-6 with TRBJ2-3; 9 positions agree with TRBD2. Germline CDR1 is SGHVS and CDR2 is FNYEAQ. The CDR3 covers 15 residues. J lost 11 bases, V lost 3 bases, and 12 bases had no gene match.

This chain joins TRBV27 and TRBJ2-7; the match to TRBD1 covers 10 bases. Trimming removed 8 bases from V and 4 bases from J; junction bases left unmatched: 11. The CDR3 totals 15 residues. Looked up from germline, CDR1 is MNHEY and CDR2 is SMNVEV (reference sequence). DNA of the CDR3: TGTGCCAGCCGAACGTTTGGGACAGGGGTTTACGAGCAGTACTTC. Translated, it gives CASRTFGTGVYEQYF.

The chain uses TRBV10-3 and TRBJ1-6, with 8 bases identical to TRBD1. The germline V gene has CDR1 ENHRY and CDR2 SYGVKD. V lost 7 bases, J lost 10 bases, and 9 bases stayed unmatched. The CDR3 is made up of 14 amino acids. As DNA, the CDR3 is TGTGCCATCACTCCCGACAGGGGTGGGTCACCCCTCCACTTT. Translating gives CAITPDRGGSPLHF.

This chain joins TRBV6-5 and TRBJ2-7; D is uncertain. Germline V lookup: CDR1 MNHEY, CDR2 SVGAGI. Trimming stripped 5 bases from V and 1 base from J, with 9 bases between. This CDR3 region has 13 residues. The CDR3 DNA reads as TGTGCCAGCAGTGAATCGCAGTCCTACGAGCAGTACTTC. As protein: CASSESQSYEQYF.

The chain joins TRBV27 to TRBJ2-5, with 10 positions matching TRBD2. The V segment lost 2 bases and the J segment 5 bases; nucleotides outside the gene matches: 5. Germline CDR1 reads MNHEY; CDR2 reads SMNVEV (reference sequence). The CDR3 loop spans 15 amino acids. For the CDR3, the DNA is TGTGCCAGCAGTTTAAGCGGGGGGGCGCTGGAGACCCAGTACTTC. It translates to CASSLSGGALETQYF.

The chain couples TRBV10-2 to TRBJ2-3; TRBD2 aligns across 7 bases. With 6 bases clipped from V and 2 bases from J, the junction kept 8 bases outside the gene matches. This CDR3 is 15 amino acids long. Germline values: CDR1 WSHSY, CDR2 SAAADI. The CDR3 region is CASRALAAVTDTQYF. In DNA, the CDR3 is TGCGCCAGCAGGGCCCTAGCGGCTGTCACAGATACGCAGTATTTT.

This rearrangement joins TRBV11-2 to TRBJ2-1, with 7 bases fitting TRBD2. V lost 4 bases, J lost 3 bases, and 15 bases stayed unmatched. CDR1 is SGHAT and CDR2 is FQNNGV in the germline V gene. The CDR3 length is 18 residues. This CDR3 is CASSSTHEGLPYYNEQFF. The CDR3 bases are TGTGCCAGCAGCTCCACTCACGAGGGACTACCTTACTACAATGAGCAGTTCTTC.

The chain has TRBV9 and TRBJ2-5; maybe TRBD1 (6 bases). CDR1 SGDLS and CDR2 YYNGEE come from the germline V gene. This CDR3 spans 13 amino acids. V dropped 5 bases and J dropped 2 bases, with 10 bases sitting between them. The CDR3 nucleotides read TGTGCCAGCAGTTCGGGACATCAAGAGACCCAGTACTTC. It encodes CASSSGHQETQYF. Drawing the rest from reference TRBV9 and TRBJ2-5, the complete variable domain is DSGVTQTPKHLITATGQRVTLRCSPRSGDLSVYWYQQSLDQGLQFLIQYYNGEERAKGNILERFSAQQFPDLHSELNLSSLELGDSALYFCASSSGHQETQYFGPGTRLLVL.

This clone has just one count. The V and J genes are TRBV9 and TRBJ1-2, with a possible D match to TRBD1 (6 bases). Per the germline V gene, CDR1 is SGDLS and CDR2 is YYNGEE. Between the trimmed V and J ends, which lost 0 bases and 4 bases, there was a span of 13 bases. CDR3 length: 15 amino acids. The CDR3 bases are TGTGCCAGCAGCGTAGGCACAGGGCCGGGCTATGGCTACACCTTC. This encodes CASSVGTGPGYGYTF.

The rearrangement uses TRBV25-1 and TRBJ1-2; D is undetermined. The germline CDR1 and CDR2 sequences are MGHDK and SYGVNS. This CDR3 has 13 residues. V lost 2 bases to trimming and J lost 3 bases, with 7 bases between them. CDR3 residues: CASSEPGDYGYTF. Written as DNA, the CDR3 is TGTGCCAGCAGTGAACCCGGGGACTATGGCTACACCTTC.

V and J are TRBV5-1 and TRBJ2-5, with 9 bases that match TRBD2. The CDR3 has 13 residues. V lost 4 bases, J lost 3 bases, and 1 base stayed unmatched. Germline assignment: CDR1 SGHRS and CDR2 YFSETQ. The CDR3 bases are TGCGCCAGCAGCCGACTAGCGGAAGAGACCCAGTACTTC. Translation gives CASSRLAEETQYF.

The V call is TRBV11-3, the J call TRBJ2-7, with 9 nucleotides matching TRBD2. Germline lookup yields CDR1 SGHNT and CDR2 YENEEA. The J segment lost 5 bases and the V segment lost 5 bases, leaving 13 bases of the junction unmatched. CDR3 size: 16 residues. The DNA for the CDR3 is TGTGCCAGCAGCCCCATCGGGGGACTAGCTTTCAACGAGCAGTACTTC. Protein sequence: CASSPIGGLAFNEQYF.

V usage is TRBV11-2 and J usage is TRBJ2-5, with TRBD2 identical over 10 bases. Germline V lookup: CDR1 SGHAT, CDR2 FQNNGV. Trimming at V came to 8 bases and at J to 5 bases, leaving 8 bases not matched to a gene. This CDR3 comprises 14 residues. The CDR3 loop is CASRSGGAGETQYF. CDR3 DNA sequence: TGTGCCAGCCGAAGCGGGGGGGCCGGGGAGACCCAGTACTTC.

The chain combines TRBV19 with TRBJ2-3; D perhaps matches TRBD2 (6 bases). Trimming stripped 8 bases from V and 1 base from J, with 13 bases between. Per germline, CDR1 LNHDA and CDR2 SQIVND (reference sequence). The CDR3 runs to 14 residues. CDR3 in DNA: TGTGCCAGTTCCACCCAGCGGGGCACAGATACGCAGTATTTT. Amino acid sequence: CASSTQRGTDTQYF.

This clone was counted a single time. The rearrangement links TRBV4-2 to TRBJ2-7; 7 bases map to TRBD1. This CDR3 is 15 amino acids long. From germline, CDR1 is LGHNA and CDR2 YNFKEQ. Trimming cost V 1 base and J 4 bases; bases outside gene matches: 7. The DNA of the CDR3 is TGTGCCAGCAGCCAAGCAAGGGGGCTTCAGTACGAGCAGTACTTC. Translating it yields CASSQARGLQYEQYF.

Notes on this clone: Germline is not matched at one junction end, which may reflect a read error. The chain is built from TRBV11-2 and TRBJ2-5; a possible D gene is TRBD2 (7 bases). CDR1 is SGHAT and CDR2 is FQNNGV in the germline V gene. The CDR3 loop spans 14 amino acids. CDR3 sequence (DNA): TGTGCCAGCAGTCCAGGTGGGGGGGCTTACGAGCAGCACTTC. It is translated as CASSPGGGAYEQHF.

This clone was counted between two and nine times. J is TRBJ1-5 and V is TRBV6-4, with D unclear. This CDR3 contains 16 residues. V dropped 7 bases and J dropped 2 bases, with 18 bases sitting between them. From germline, CDR1 is MRHNA and CDR2 SNTAGT. CDR3 residues: CASNIWEPCRNQPQHF. CDR3 nucleotide sequence: TGTGCCAGCAACATCTGGGAGCCTTGCCGCAATCAGCCCCAGCATTTT.

The chain joins TRBV7-6 to TRBJ1-2; possible D gene TRBD1, 6 bases. Germline CDR1 SGHVS, CDR2 FNYEAQ. Between the trimmed V and J ends, which lost 5 bases and 6 bases, there was a span of 13 bases. CDR3 length: 13 residues. CDR3 region: CASSPSRGNGYTF. The CDR3 DNA follows: TGTGCCAGCAGCCCCTCTAGGGGGAATGGCTACACCTTC.

The gene calls are TRBV2 and TRBJ1-2; 10 bases align to TRBD1. Unmatched junction bases numbered 7, after V lost 2 bases and J lost 7 bases. Germline CDR1 and CDR2: SNHLY and FYNNEI. This CDR3 is 15 amino acids long. The CDR3 DNA reads TGTGCCAGCAGTGAAATGGGACAGGGGTTTTTTGGCTACACCTTC. Protein sequence: CASSEMGQGFFGYTF.

V usage is TRBV9 and J usage is TRBJ1-2, with 8 bases lining up with TRBD1. CDR1 is SGDLS, CDR2 YYNGEE, per germline. This CDR3 is 15 amino acids long. The junction had 13 bases not matched to a gene; V was cut back by 4 bases and J by 8 bases. The CDR3 protein is CASSTRTGRARGYTF. The CDR3 region has the DNA TGTGCCAGCAGCACCAGGACAGGGAGGGCCCGGGGCTACACCTTC.

This sequence joins TRBV10-3 and TRBJ1-2; 9 bases are shared with TRBD1. This CDR3 is 16 amino acids long. With V trimmed by 6 bases and J by 9 bases, 17 bases remained unmatched. Germline V gives CDR1 ENHRY, CDR2 SYGVKD. CDR3: CAIRDGTGKNSGRYTF. CDR3 DNA sequence: TGTGCCATCAGGGACGGGACAGGGAAAAATTCGGGTCGCTACACCTTC.

A single count supports this clone. In DNA form, the CDR3 reads TGTGCCAGCAGCGTAGCTACGTCTGGCGGGGGCTCAACCTACGAGCAGTACTTC. Translated, it gives CASSVATSGGGSTYEQYF. The V gene is TRBV9, the J gene TRBJ2-5; D is perhaps TRBD2 (7 bases). The J call could be wrong; TRBJ2-7 is a better fit for the DNA end. The CDR3 totals 18 residues. The germline V gene has CDR1 SGDLS and CDR2 YYNGEE.